This T cell receptor (beta chain) came from a study of shared T cell receptors in the human thymus. This clone was picked up one time. Clones were sequenced by immunoSEQ multiplex PCR, and TCRdb holds only the in-frame ones, with some missing. Of approximately 660,000 clones listed, approximately 90% are singletons. These same data were also listed under a study on human thymus T cells. That investigation notes: Thymus tissue for the work was resected from patients undergoing corrective heart surgery. What appeared biased in thymic and blood repertoires was the usage of V and J genes. Related work found strong thymic repertoire overlap between unrelated individuals.

The clonotype was recovered from a boy in the first two years of life with a congenital heart defect. Material: thymocytes.

DNA for the CDR3: TGTGCCAGCAGTTTTTCAGCGGGAGGGCCTGGACATGAGCAGTTCTTC. It is translated as CASSFSAGGPGHEQFF. The chain is built from TRBV6-5 and TRBJ2-1, with TRBD2 identical over 10 bases. With 4 bases clipped from V and 8 bases from J, the junction kept 11 bases outside the gene matches. The CDR3 spans 16 residues. The V gene's germline CDR1 is MNHEY and CDR2 SVGAGI.